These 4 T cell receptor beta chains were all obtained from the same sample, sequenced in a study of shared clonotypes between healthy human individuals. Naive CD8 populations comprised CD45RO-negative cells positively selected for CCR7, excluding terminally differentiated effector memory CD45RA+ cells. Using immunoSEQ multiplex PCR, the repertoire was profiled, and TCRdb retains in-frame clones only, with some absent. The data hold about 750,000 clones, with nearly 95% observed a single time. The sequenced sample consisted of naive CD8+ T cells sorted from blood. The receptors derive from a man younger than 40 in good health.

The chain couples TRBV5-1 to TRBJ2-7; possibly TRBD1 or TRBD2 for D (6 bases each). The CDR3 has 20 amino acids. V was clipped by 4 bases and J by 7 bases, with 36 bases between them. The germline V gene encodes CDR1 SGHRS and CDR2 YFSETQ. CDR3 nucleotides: TGCGCCAGCAGCCTACCCGCAGGGGCAGAGACTAGTTTTATTGTTGAGGAGCAGTACTTC. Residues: CASSLPAGAETSFIVEEQYF.

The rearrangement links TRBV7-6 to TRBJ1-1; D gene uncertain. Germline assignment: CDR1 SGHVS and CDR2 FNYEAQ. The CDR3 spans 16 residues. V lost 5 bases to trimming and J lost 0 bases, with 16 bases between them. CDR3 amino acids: CASSPGGIWLNTEAFF. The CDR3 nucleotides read TGTGCCAGCAGCCCCGGCGGCATTTGGTTGAACACTGAAGCTTTCTTT.

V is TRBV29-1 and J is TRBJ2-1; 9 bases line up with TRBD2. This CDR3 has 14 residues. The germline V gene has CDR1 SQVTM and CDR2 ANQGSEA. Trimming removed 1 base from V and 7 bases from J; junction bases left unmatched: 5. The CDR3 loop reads CSVEGLAAKNEQFF. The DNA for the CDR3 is TGCAGCGTTGAAGGACTAGCGGCGAAAAATGAGCAGTTCTTC.

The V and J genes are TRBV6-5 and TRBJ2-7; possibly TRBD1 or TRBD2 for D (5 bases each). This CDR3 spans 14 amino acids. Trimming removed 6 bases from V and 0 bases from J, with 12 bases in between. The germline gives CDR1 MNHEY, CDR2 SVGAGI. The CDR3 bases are TGTGCCAGCAGCCTATCGGGGCGCTCCTACGAGCAGTACTTC. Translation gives CASSLSGRSYEQYF.